This T cell receptor beta chain was obtained from a study of monozygotic twins with inflammatory bowel disease. TCRdb reprocessed the 5' RACE reads, with one entry per CDR3 protein and no DNA. Its listing shows 190,000 or so distinct CDR3 sequences. The germline gives CDR1 SGHRS, CDR2 YFSETQ. There are 12 residues in the CDR3. Per donor there was one draw, yielding a blood sample of about 2.4 ml. Material: blood. The rearrangement uses TRBV5-1 and TRBJ1-1. The receptor was isolated from a human donor with ulcerative colitis or Crohn's disease, or a healthy co-twin of an affected twin (not recorded which). CDR3 residues: CASRERGAEAFF. The full variable domain, with the rest looked up from reference TRBV5-1 and TRBJ1-1, is KAGVTQTPRYLIKTRGQQVTLSCSPISGHRSVSWYQQTPGQGLQFLFEYFSETQRNKGNFPGRFSGRQFSNSRSEMNVSTLELGDSALYLCASRERGAEAFFGQGTRLTVV.